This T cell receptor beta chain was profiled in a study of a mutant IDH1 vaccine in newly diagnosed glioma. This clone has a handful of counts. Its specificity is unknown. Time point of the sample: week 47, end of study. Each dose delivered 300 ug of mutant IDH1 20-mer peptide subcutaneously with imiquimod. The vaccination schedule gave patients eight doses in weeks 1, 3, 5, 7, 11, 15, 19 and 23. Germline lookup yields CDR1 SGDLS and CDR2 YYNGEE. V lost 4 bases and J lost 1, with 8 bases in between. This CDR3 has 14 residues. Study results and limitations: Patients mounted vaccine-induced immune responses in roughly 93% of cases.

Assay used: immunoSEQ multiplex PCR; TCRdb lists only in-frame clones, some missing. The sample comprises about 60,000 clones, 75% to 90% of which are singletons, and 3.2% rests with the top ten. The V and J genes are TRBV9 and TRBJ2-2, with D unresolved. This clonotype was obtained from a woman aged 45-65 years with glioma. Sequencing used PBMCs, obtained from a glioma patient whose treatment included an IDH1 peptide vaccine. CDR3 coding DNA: TGTGCCAGCAGCATCGCCGGGAACACCGGGGAGCTGTTTTTT. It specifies CASSIAGNTGELFF.